This is a list of T cell receptor beta chains from one sample in a study of post-analysis software for immune sequencing data. TCRdb re-called the PCR reads with MiXCR, one entry per CDR3 protein. The sample contains roughly 670,000 distinct CDR3 sequences, around 60% of which appear only once. The specimen was blood. The source of these receptors is a girl aged 2-9 years with multiple sclerosis. Both conserved end residues are part of each CDR3. D genes are given only for firm matches. Clone size is not always given. Where it is, it says once, few, many or a class for expanded clones.

V gene	D gene	J gene	clone size	CDR3 protein	CDR3 DNA
TRBV5-1	NA	TRBJ2-7	NA	CASSLVRSSYEQYF	TGCGCCAGCAGCTTGGTCCGGAGCTCCTACGAGCAGTACTTC
TRBV20-1	TRBD1	TRBJ1-6	once	CSARDATGGINNSPLHF	TGCAGTGCTAGAGACGCGACAGGGGGCATCAATAATTCACCCCTCCACTTT
TRBV11-1	TRBD1	TRBJ2-1	few	CASSAPGQGRYEQFF	TGTGCCAGCAGCGCTCCGGGACAGGGGCGGTATGAGCAGTTCTTC
TRBV4-2	NA	TRBJ2-5	few	CASSQFPQQETQYF	TGTGCCAGCAGCCAATTTCCACAGCAAGAGACCCAGTACTTC
TRBV6-5	TRBD1	TRBJ2-3	NA	CASRSGTGSADTQYF	TGTGCCAGCAGATCCGGGACAGGTTCCGCAGATACGCAGTATTTT
TRBV6-2/TRBV6-3	NA	TRBJ2-2	NA	CASSTTMNTGELFF	TGTGCCAGCAGTACCACGATGAACACCGGGGAGCTGTTTTTT
TRBV7-6	NA	TRBJ2-7	NA	CASSPGEAYEQYF	TGTGCCAGCAGCCCCGGTGAGGCCTACGAGCAGTACTTC
TRBV12-3/TRBV12-4	TRBD2	TRBJ2-7	NA	CASSFAAGTSTYEQYF	TGTGCCAGCAGTTTTGCCGCTGGGACTAGTACCTACGAGCAGTACTTC
TRBV12-3/TRBV12-4	NA	TRBJ2-3	NA	CASILGLASDAQYF	TGTGCCAGCATCCTGGGGCTAGCTTCAGATGCGCAGTATTTT
TRBV5-1	NA	TRBJ2-5	NA	CASSLGVQQETQYF	TGCGCCAGCAGCTTGGGCGTACAGCAAGAGACCCAGTACTTC
TRBV2	TRBD1	TRBJ2-5	NA	CAGQGEEETQYF	TGTGCCGGACAGGGGGAGGAAGAGACCCAGTACTTC
TRBV20-1	TRBD2	TRBJ2-1	few	CSARYKREYEQFF	TGCAGTGCTAGATATAAGCGGGAGTATGAGCAGTTCTTC
TRBV12-3/TRBV12-4	TRBD1	TRBJ1-2	NA	CASSFDRARANYGYTF	TGTGCCAGCAGTTTCGACAGGGCTAGAGCTAACTATGGCTACACCTTC
TRBV7-9	TRBD2	TRBJ2-1	NA	CASSFSGTARDEQFF	TGTGCCAGCAGCTTTAGCGGGACGGCCCGCGATGAGCAGTTCTTC
TRBV7-9	NA	TRBJ2-1	NA	CASSLETGNEQFF	TGTGCCAGCAGCTTAGAGACGGGCAATGAGCAGTTCTTC
TRBV20-1	NA	TRBJ2-6	few	CSAGAGSSGANVLTF	TGCAGTGCCGGGGCAGGCTCCTCTGGGGCCAACGTCCTGACTTTC
TRBV20-1	NA	TRBJ2-3	NA	CSPGKGATDTQYF	TGCAGTCCAGGAAAGGGTGCCACAGATACGCAGTATTTT
TRBV5-1	NA	TRBJ2-7	NA	CASSLAGYSPEQYF	TGCGCCAGCAGCTTGGCCGGATACAGTCCCGAGCAGTACTTC
TRBV6-1	NA	TRBJ2-3	NA	CASSEVGKTRTDTQYF	TGTGCCAGCAGTGAAGTCGGAAAGACACGCACAGATACGCAGTATTTT
TRBV12-3/TRBV12-4	TRBD1	TRBJ1-5	once	CASSPRTGDSNQPQHF	TGTGCCAGCAGCCCCCGGACAGGGGATAGCAATCAGCCCCAGCATTTT
TRBV7-2	TRBD2	TRBJ2-3	NA	CASSPTTPGLAGGASTDTQYF	TGTGCCAGCAGCCCAACTACACCGGGACTAGCGGGAGGAGCTAGCACAGATACGCAGTATTTT
TRBV7-2	NA	TRBJ2-3	few	CASSLAAGTYSTDTQYF	TGTGCCAGCAGCTTAGCCGCGGGAACATATAGCACAGATACGCAGTATTTT
TRBV7-2	TRBD1	TRBJ1-2	NA	CASSLRLGGDYGYTF	TGTGCCAGCAGCTTACGGCTAGGGGGCGACTATGGCTACACCTTC
TRBV28	TRBD1	TRBJ1-1	NA	CASSTDRGNTEAFF	TGTGCCAGCAGCACGGACAGGGGGAACACTGAAGCTTTCTTT